These 29 T cell receptor beta chains share one sample of origin, sequenced in a study of cytomegalovirus exposure and HLA in healthy donors. The PCR had 60 Vbeta and 13 Jbeta primers. TCRdb's copy holds only in-frame clones and misses some; the assay was immunoSEQ multiplex PCR. This table has about 130,000 clones, roughly 8.8% appearing once. Sequenced input: PBMCs. The receptor set was obtained from a woman aged 40 to 50 in good health and CMV-seropositive.

The gene calls are TRBV19 and TRBJ2-6; maybe TRBD1 (5 bases). The CDR3 is 15 residues long. Germline lookup yields CDR1 LNHDA and CDR2 SQIVND (reference sequence). V was pared by 3 bases and J by 3 bases, with 9 bases between. Here the CDR3 reads CASSIPQGGANVLTF. The DNA for the CDR3 is TGTGCCAGTAGTATTCCGCAGGGTGGGGCCAACGTCCTGACTTTC.

As to this clone: The CDR3 end shows no conserved phenylalanine or tryptophan, and so a read error is likely. This rearrangement joins TRBV5-1 to TRBJ2-7; 10 bases are a match to TRBD1. Unmatched junction bases numbered 8, after V lost 2 bases and J lost 3 bases. In germline, CDR1 is SGHRS, CDR2 YFSETQ. The CDR3 is 16 amino acids. The CDR3 here is CASSLSWDRGNYEQYL. Here the CDR3 DNA reads TGCGCCAGCAGCTTATCTTGGGACAGGGGCAACTACGAGCAGTACCTC.

The J gene is TRBJ1-4, the V gene TRBV27, with 8 nucleotides matching TRBD1. Trimming took 5 bases from V and 3 from J; bases not matched to a gene: 5. The germline V gene encodes CDR1 MNHEY and CDR2 SMNVEV (reference sequence). This CDR3 comprises 15 residues. The chain's CDR3 is CASSRQGRSNEKLFF. The CDR3 DNA reads as TGTGCCAGCAGTCGACAGGGGAGGTCTAATGAAAAACTGTTTTTT.

The chain links TRBV5-6 to TRBJ1-5, with TRBD1 matching over 9 bases. CDR3 size: 17 residues. Germline loops: CDR1 SGHDT, CDR2 YYEEEE. After removal of 0 bases from V and 6 bases from J, the junction contained 10 bases not matched to a gene. CDR3 nucleotides: TGTGCCAGCAGCTTGGGTGGGACAGGGAAGGGGGGTCAGCCCCAGCATTTT. Translation: CASSLGGTGKGGQPQHF. Full variable domain (rest looked up from reference TRBV5-6 and TRBJ1-5): DAGVTQSPTHLIKTRGQQVTLRCSPKSGHDTVSWYQQALGQGPQFIFQYYEEEERQRGNFPDRFSGHQFPNYSSELNVNALLLGDSALYLCASSLGGTGKGGQPQHFGDGTRLSIL.

This clone was found a few times. The genes are TRBV7-2 and TRBJ2-7; D perhaps matches TRBD1 (5 bases). V lost 1 base to trimming and J lost 4 bases, with 17 bases between them. Germline CDR1 SGHTA, CDR2 FQGNSA. The CDR3 covers 16 residues. The CDR3 is CASSLGLGSGWYEQYF. CDR3 DNA: TGTGCCAGCAGCTTAGGTCTCGGGTCAGGGTGGTACGAGCAGTACTTC.

V gene TRBV2 combines with J gene TRBJ1-1; D not certain. Trimming cost V 6 bases and J 8 bases, with 13 bases left between them. Germline V CDR1 and CDR2: SNHLY, FYNNEI. CDR3 size: 12 residues. CDR3 loop: CASRSVDREAFF. DNA of the CDR3: TGTGCCAGCAGGAGTGTTGATCGAGAAGCTTTCTTT.

This clone has a handful of counts. The CDR3 nucleotides are TGTGCCAGCAGCCATCTCCCAAACACCATATATTTT. Translated: CASSHLPNTIYF. The J gene is TRBJ1-3, the V gene TRBV14; D call uncertain. Germline CDR1 and CDR2: SGHDN and FVKESK. The V end lost 3 bases, the J end lost 6 bases, and 6 bases lay between the germline ends. The CDR3 sequence is 12 residues long.

The chain links TRBV29-1 to TRBJ2-5; 13 bases line up with TRBD2. Germline values: CDR1 SQVTM, CDR2 ANQGSEA. The trim removed 4 bases at V and 5 bases at J, leaving 10 bases unmatched. This CDR3 spans 16 amino acids. The CDR3 sequence is CSVGGTSGEILETQYF. DNA for the CDR3: TGCAGCGTTGGAGGGACTAGCGGGGAGATACTTGAGACCCAGTACTTC.

This clone appeared a few times. The CDR3 here is CASSFSGGDYQPQHF. The CDR3 nucleotides are TGTGCCAGCAGCTTTTCGGGGGGAGACTATCAGCCCCAGCATTTT. The chain carries TRBV7-9 and TRBJ1-5; D is possibly TRBD1 (5 bases). V lost 3 bases, J lost 5 bases, and 14 bases lay in between. From germline, CDR1 is SEHNR and CDR2 FQNEAQ (reference sequence). The CDR3 runs to 15 residues.

This clone was counted only a few times. The chain carries TRBV6-5 and TRBJ1-6, with TRBD1 matching over 7 bases. This CDR3 has 15 residues. CDR1 is MNHEY, CDR2 SVGAGI, per germline. V trimming: 5 bases; J trimming: 7 bases; junction bases outside the gene matches: 8. This chain's CDR3 is CASSRRDSINSPLHF. The CDR3, as DNA: TGTGCCAGCAGTCGAAGGGACAGTATAAATTCACCCCTCCACTTT.

The sample holds a few counts of this clone. This chain uses TRBV4-1 with TRBJ1-1, with 8 bases identical to TRBD1. The trim removed 5 bases at V and 5 bases at J, leaving 10 bases unmatched. CDR1 and CDR2 (germline): MGHRA, YSYEKL. This CDR3 has 15 amino acids. CDR3 sequence: CASSVQGARVTEAFF. The CDR3 nucleotides read TGCGCCAGCAGCGTCCAGGGGGCTCGAGTGACTGAAGCTTTCTTT.

In its sample, this clone was seen a few times. V usage is TRBV6-4 and J usage is TRBJ2-1, with 10 bases lining up with TRBD2. Germline values: CDR1 MRHNA, CDR2 SNTAGT. The CDR3 extends over 16 amino acids. V lost 4 bases, J lost 7 bases, and 10 bases stayed unmatched. DNA of the CDR3: TGTGCCAGCAGTGTCTTAGCGGGGGGCGCGGGGAATGAGCAGTTCTTC. It encodes CASSVLAGGAGNEQFF.

This clone was observed a handful of times. The rearrangement uses TRBV27 and TRBJ2-1; 9 bases are a match to TRBD1. The CDR3 extends over 16 amino acids. V was pared by 2 bases and J by 1 base, with 3 bases of the junction left unmatched. Germline values: CDR1 MNHEY, CDR2 SMNVEV (reference sequence). CDR3 nucleotides: TGTGCCAGCAGTTTACCCGGACAGGGGTCCTACAATGAGCAGTTCTTC. Protein product: CASSLPGQGSYNEQFF.

This clone was counted only a few times. The gene calls are TRBV7-8 and TRBJ1-2; tentative D call: TRBD1 (6 bases). Germline CDR1 reads SGHVS; CDR2 reads FQNEAQ. The germline V and J ends were trimmed by 5 bases and 0 bases, with 16 bases remaining between them. This CDR3 comprises 16 residues. The CDR3 is CASSATTGTTNYGYTF. In nucleotides, the CDR3 is TGTGCCAGCAGCGCCACCACCGGGACAACTAACTATGGCTACACCTTC.

A few counts support this clone. The chain is built from TRBV5-4 and TRBJ2-3; 9 bases are a match to TRBD1. J gave up 4 bases and V 4 bases, and 7 bases lay outside the gene matches. Per germline, CDR1 SGHNT and CDR2 YYREEE (reference sequence). This CDR3 comprises 15 residues. The CDR3 DNA is TGTGCCAGCAGCCAGGGACAGGGCTGGGCAGATACGCAGTATTTT. Protein product: CASSQGQGWADTQYF. Full variable domain (rest looked up from reference TRBV5-4 and TRBJ2-3): ETGVTQSPTHLIKTRGQQVTLRCSSQSGHNTVSWYQQALGQGPQFIFQYYREEENGRGNFPPRFSGLQFPNYSSELNVNALELDDSALYLCASSQGQGWADTQYFGPGTRLTVL.

The chain carries TRBV4-3 and TRBJ1-1, with a possible D match to TRBD1 (6 bases). V lost 0 bases and J lost 0, with 8 bases in between. CDR1 and CDR2 (germline): LGHNA, YSLEER. The length of the CDR3 is 15 residues. The CDR3 sequence is CASSQDNRVNTEAFF. CDR3 nucleotides: TGCGCCAGCAGCCAAGATAACAGGGTGAACACTGAAGCTTTCTTT.

The CDR3 sequence: CASSLWGGDRVRVGYTF. The CDR3 DNA reads TGTGCCAGCAGCTTGTGGGGGGGGGACAGGGTTCGAGTAGGCTACACCTTC. The genes are TRBV5-4 and TRBJ1-2; 9 bases map to TRBD1. The CDR3 is 17 residues long. Trimming took 1 base from V and 8 from J; bases not matched to a gene: 15. CDR1 and CDR2 (germline): SGHNT, YYREEE (reference sequence).

This clone appeared a few times. The V call is TRBV29-1, the J call TRBJ2-2; D gene unclear. Germline CDR1 is SQVTM and CDR2 is ANQGSEA. Trimming took off 7 bases at V and 6 bases at J, with 12 bases between the two ends. CDR3 length: 12 amino acids. The CDR3 DNA reads TGCAGCGCCTGTTTCGCAGCCGGGGAGCTGTTTTTT. Translation gives CSACFAAGELFF.

This clone was seen only a few times. V and J are TRBV5-4 and TRBJ1-4; D possibly corresponds to TRBD1 (5 bases). With 0 bases removed from V and 7 bases from J, the gap between germline ends came to 13 bases. CDR1 is SGHNT and CDR2 is YYREEE in the germline V gene (reference sequence). The CDR3 covers 15 residues. The CDR3 nucleotides are TGTGCCAGCAGCTTGGACGGGGGAAGGGGTGAAAAACTGTTTTTT. Amino acids: CASSLDGGRGEKLFF.

This clone came up a few times. The chain is built from TRBV2 and TRBJ2-7; possible D gene TRBD1, 5 bases. Germline lookup yields CDR1 SNHLY and CDR2 FYNNEI. V shed 7 bases and J shed 2 bases, with 12 bases lying between them. This CDR3 region has 13 residues. The CDR3 region has the DNA TGTGCCAGCAAAAGGGGCAGCACCTACGAGCAGTACTTC. Translated: CASKRGSTYEQYF.

The V call is TRBV6-1, the J call TRBJ2-2; TRBD2 agrees at 10 bases. Germline V gene data show CDR1 as MNHNS and CDR2 as SASEGT. The trim removed 11 bases at V and 1 base at J, leaving 4 bases unmatched. The CDR3 loop spans 14 amino acids. CDR3 in DNA: TGTGCCGCATGGACTAGCGGGAACACCGGGGAGCTGTTTTTT. This translates into CAAWTSGNTGELFF.

V gene TRBV6-1 combines with J gene TRBJ2-5; D remains ambiguous. The CDR3 consists of 11 residues. V was shortened by 4 bases and J by 4 bases, with 4 bases between the two germline ends. Germline values: CDR1 MNHNS, CDR2 SASEGT. CDR3 sequence (DNA): TGTGCCAGCAGTGTAATAGAGACCCAGTACTTC. Translation gives CASSVIETQYF.

The rearrangement joins TRBV4-3 to TRBJ2-2; TRBD2 matches 12 bases. The CDR3 runs to 17 residues. The germline V gene has CDR1 LGHNA and CDR2 YSLEER. Germline trimming cut 4 bases from V and 6 bases from J; bases unmatched to any gene: 9. In DNA, the CDR3 is TGCGCCAGCAGCCCCGCTAGCGGGGGGGCGGGGCCCGGGGAGCTGTTTTTT. Translating gives CASSPASGGAGPGELFF.

This clone has a handful of counts. This rearrangement joins TRBV7-2 to TRBJ2-7; D is unclear. Germline CDR1 is SGHTA and CDR2 is FQGNSA. Trimming left V 7 bases short and J 0 bases short, with 10 bases between. The CDR3 contains 13 residues. The CDR3 reads CASKVQSSYEQYF. CDR3 nucleotide sequence: TGTGCCAGCAAGGTACAGAGCTCCTACGAGCAGTACTTC.

V and J are TRBV2 and TRBJ1-3; the match to TRBD1 covers 12 bases. The junction had 4 bases not matched to a gene; V was cut back by 9 bases and J by 1 base. Germline assignment: CDR1 SNHLY and CDR2 FYNNEI. This CDR3 has 15 amino acids. CDR3 DNA: TGTGCCAGATGGGACAGGGGGCTGTCTGGAAACACCATATATTTT. This sequence encodes CARWDRGLSGNTIYF. The variable domain in full, completed from reference TRBV2 and TRBJ1-3, reads EPEVTQTPSHQVTQMGQEVILRCVPISNHLYFYWYRQILGQKVEFLVSFYNNEISEKSEIFDDQFSVERPDGSNFTLKIRSTKLEDSAMYFCARWDRGLSGNTIYFGEGSWLTVV.

This clone was seen a few times. The V gene is TRBV2, the J gene TRBJ1-2, with a tentative D call TRBD1 (5 bases). V lost 8 bases and J lost 1, with 14 bases in between. Germline loops: CDR1 SNHLY, CDR2 FYNNEI. This CDR3 contains 14 residues. CDR3: CASGEQGSNYGYTF. The CDR3 DNA reads as TGTGCCAGCGGAGAGCAGGGAAGTAACTATGGCTACACCTTC.

V and J are TRBV6-5 and TRBJ1-2; the match to TRBD1 covers 7 bases. J gave up 8 bases and V 4 bases, and 7 bases lay outside the gene matches. This CDR3 comprises 13 residues. Germline loops: CDR1 MNHEY, CDR2 SVGAGI. CDR3 sequence (DNA): TGTGCCAGCAGTTCCCGACAGGGTCGGGGCTACACCTTC. It encodes CASSSRQGRGYTF.

This chain joins TRBV19 and TRBJ2-6; a weak D match, TRBD2 (5 bases). The CDR3 is 19 residues long. The V gene lost 4 bases and the J gene lost 1 base, with 20 bases spanning the gap. Germline V gene data show CDR1 as LNHDA and CDR2 as SQIVND (reference sequence). CDR3 residues: CASSKGGREGASGANVLTF. The CDR3, as DNA: TGTGCCAGTAGTAAAGGAGGTCGCGAGGGAGCTTCTGGGGCCAACGTCCTGACTTTC.

This chain joins TRBV6-5 and TRBJ2-3, with D tentatively TRBD2 (7 bases). The CDR3 is 14 residues long. CDR1 is MNHEY, CDR2 SVGAGI, per germline. Between the trimmed V and J ends, which lost 7 bases and 1 base, there was a span of 12 bases. The chain's CDR3 is CASTGGGRTDTQYF. Here the CDR3 DNA reads TGTGCCAGCACTGGGGGGGGCCGCACAGATACGCAGTATTTT.